This is a list of T cell receptor beta chains from one sample in a study of shared clonotypes between healthy human individuals. The repertoire was sequenced with immunoSEQ multiplex PCR; TCRdb's copy has only in-frame clones and lacks some. The sample holds around 560,000 clones; 95% are singletons and the top ten take around 0.12%. The sample consisted of naive CD8+ T cells sorted from blood. The receptors stem from a woman aged 30 to 39 in good health. Both conserved end residues are part of each CDR3. Fields, in order: clone size, V gene, CDR3 protein. Clone size is not always given. Where it is, it says once, few, many or a class for expanded clones.

.	TRBV5-8	CAIGGDEQYF
.	TRBV5-4	CASSLMGSAMNTEAFF
.	TRBV11-2	CASSFGSSSYEQYF
once	TRBV10-2	CASSERGQVLGDIQEKLFF
.	TRBV27	CAAGAADGRRTDTQYF
.	TRBV27	CASRPRTSGKSEQYF
.	TRBV19	CASSPRLNEKLFF
.	TRBV4-1	CASSQGLEQYF
.	TRBV5-6	CASSEGAGNTIYF
.	TRBV6-6	CASSQSTGVYYGYTF